This T cell receptor beta chain stems from a study of T-cell memory formation after mild COVID-19. Study background: Largely, the TCR clusters proved donor specific. Study-wide points: Largely, contracting CD4+ clones fell within CM and EM, and contracting CD8+ clones within EMRA. Detection of some responders pre-infection suggested pre-existing cross-reactive memory T cells participated.

This CDR3 comprises 11 residues. V was shortened by 7 bases and J by 6 bases, with 12 bases between the two germline ends. Germline lookup yields CDR1 SQVTM and CDR2 ANQGSEA. TCRdb re-called the 5' RACE reads with MiXCR, one entry per CDR3 protein. The table has about 600,000 distinct CDR3 sequences, about 20% seen once. This clonotype was picked up a small number of times. The antigen remains undetermined. Sequencing used PBMCs or a T cell subset sorted from them (not recorded which). The sequence was collected from an adult woman who had mild COVID-19 (a few samples of this study predate the infection). Cell type and time point are not known. This chain uses TRBV29-1 with TRBJ1-1, with a weak D call TRBD1 (5 bases). CDR3 region: CSGGVSAEAFF. CDR3 sequence (DNA): TGCAGCGGAGGGGTCTCGGCTGAAGCTTTCTTT.